The rows below give T cell receptor beta chains drawn from one sample of a study of graft-versus-host responses after intestinal transplantation. Produced via immunoSEQ multiplex PCR; TCRdb's table is partial and in-frame only. Here the sample spans fewer than 20,000 clones, 33% being singletons. The sample here was alloreactive CD4+ T cells from a mixed lymphocyte reaction culture, taken before intestinal transplant. The receptors shown here come from a human patient who received an intestinal transplant. CDR3s include the opening cysteine and the closing phenylalanine or tryptophan. The D gene is left open where the match is weak. Clone size appears in some rows only: once, few, many, or a class for an expanded clone.

d_gene: .; j_gene: TRBJ2-3; v_gene: TRBV6-1; len: 14; abundance: few; CDR3nt: TGTGCCAGCGGCCGGACCAGCGGCACAGATACGCAGTATTTT; CDR3aa: CASGRTSGTDTQYF
d_gene: .; j_gene: TRBJ2-1; v_gene: TRBV7-9; len: 15; abundance: .; CDR3nt: TGTGCCAGCAGCTTGGGGGGCGGACGCTACAATGAGCAGTTCTTC; CDR3aa: CASSLGGGRYNEQFF
d_gene: TRBD2; j_gene: TRBJ2-2; v_gene: TRBV6-5; len: 14; abundance: .; CDR3nt: TGTGCCAGCCAGGGACTAGCGAACACCGGGGAGCTGTTTTTT; CDR3aa: CASQGLANTGELFF
d_gene: TRBD1; j_gene: TRBJ1-5; v_gene: TRBV12-5; len: 15; abundance: few; CDR3nt: TGTGCTAGTGGTCGTACCGGGACAGGGAGTCAGCCCCAGCATTTT; CDR3aa: CASGRTGTGSQPQHF
d_gene: .; j_gene: TRBJ2-7; v_gene: TRBV10-2; len: 13; abundance: .; CDR3nt: TGCGCCAGCAGTCCACACCCCTCCTACGAGCAGTACTTC; CDR3aa: CASSPHPSYEQYF
d_gene: .; j_gene: TRBJ2-7; v_gene: TRBV7-3; len: 14; abundance: .; CDR3nt: TGTGCCAGCAGCTTTAGGGAAGATAGGCGCGAGCAGTACTTC; CDR3aa: CASSFREDRREQYF
d_gene: .; j_gene: TRBJ1-1; v_gene: TRBV13; len: 13; abundance: .; CDR3nt: TGTGCCAGCAGCCCTTTACTGGGGCTGATAGCTTTCTTT; CDR3aa: CASSPLLGLIAFF
d_gene: .; j_gene: TRBJ1-4; v_gene: TRBV12-2; len: 19; abundance: .; CDR3nt: TGTGCAAGTCGCTTAGGGGACCCCCGTCGAGGGACAGCTAATGAAAAACTGTTTTTT; CDR3aa: CASRLGDPRRGTANEKLFF
d_gene: .; j_gene: TRBJ2-1; v_gene: TRBV28; len: 13; abundance: .; CDR3nt: TGTGCCAGCAGTACCACAGCGACGAGGGAGCAGTTCTTC; CDR3aa: CASSTTATREQFF
d_gene: TRBD1; j_gene: TRBJ1-2; v_gene: TRBV7-2; len: 15; abundance: medium-sized; CDR3nt: TGTGCCAGCAGCTTATCACAGGGGGATTACTATGGCTACACCTTC; CDR3aa: CASSLSQGDYYGYTF
d_gene: .; j_gene: TRBJ1-3; v_gene: TRBV11-2; len: 15; abundance: .; CDR3nt: TGTGCCAGCAGCTCCCCGACAGGTAGAGGAAACACCATATATTTT; CDR3aa: CASSSPTGRGNTIYF
d_gene: TRBD2; j_gene: TRBJ2-5; v_gene: TRBV5-1; len: 13; abundance: .; CDR3nt: TGCGCCAGCAGCGGGGGGGGGCAAGAGACCCAGTACTTC; CDR3aa: CASSGGGQETQYF
d_gene: .; j_gene: TRBJ1-1; v_gene: TRBV6-9; len: 15; abundance: .; CDR3nt: TGTGCCAGCAGTTACTCGTTCCTCGCGAGAACTGAAGCTTTCTTT; CDR3aa: CASSYSFLARTEAFF
d_gene: .; j_gene: TRBJ1-2; v_gene: TRBV6-5; len: 14; abundance: .; CDR3nt: TGTGCCAGCAGGCCCCAGGGTTTCAACTATGGCTACACCTTC; CDR3aa: CASRPQGFNYGYTF
d_gene: TRBD2; j_gene: TRBJ2-5; v_gene: TRBV2; len: 14; abundance: few; CDR3nt: TGTGCCAGTCTTAGCGGGAGCGGTCAAGAGACCCAGTACTTC; CDR3aa: CASLSGSGQETQYF
d_gene: TRBD2; j_gene: TRBJ2-7; v_gene: TRBV6-9; len: 15; abundance: .; CDR3nt: TGTGCCAGCAGCAGACTAGCGGGGGGGCGGGACGAGCAGTACTTC; CDR3aa: CASSRLAGGRDEQYF
d_gene: TRBD2; j_gene: TRBJ2-7; v_gene: TRBV5-1; len: 14; abundance: .; CDR3nt: TGCGCCAGCAGCTTGCTGCAGGGAGGGGACGAGCAGTACTTC; CDR3aa: CASSLLQGGDEQYF
d_gene: .; j_gene: TRBJ1-5; v_gene: TRBV6-6; len: 13; abundance: .; CDR3nt: TGTGCCAGCAGTTATAATGTCCATCAGCCCCAGCATTTT; CDR3aa: CASSYNVHQPQHF
d_gene: TRBD1; j_gene: TRBJ2-7; v_gene: TRBV7-3; len: 14; abundance: .; CDR3nt: TGTGCCAGCAGGGGACAGCTATTAGGCTACGAGCAGTACTTC; CDR3aa: CASRGQLLGYEQYF
d_gene: .; j_gene: TRBJ2-1; v_gene: TRBV6-5; len: 15; abundance: .; CDR3nt: TGTGCCAGCAGTTACTTGGATAGCTCCTACAATGAGCAGTTCTTC; CDR3aa: CASSYLDSSYNEQFF
d_gene: .; j_gene: TRBJ1-1; v_gene: TRBV5-1; len: 14; abundance: few; CDR3nt: TGCGCCAGCAGCCTGGCCAGGCTGGCCACTGAAGCTTTCTTT; CDR3aa: CASSLARLATEAFF
d_gene: .; j_gene: TRBJ1-1; v_gene: TRBV5-6; len: 15; abundance: .; CDR3nt: TGTGCCAGCAGCCAAAACCTCGGGGGGAACACTGAAGCTTTCTTT; CDR3aa: CASSQNLGGNTEAFF
d_gene: .; j_gene: TRBJ1-2; v_gene: TRBV13; len: 13; abundance: .; CDR3nt: TGTGCCAGCAGCTCTACAGGGATTGGTGGCTACACCTTC; CDR3aa: CASSSTGIGGYTF
d_gene: .; j_gene: TRBJ1-5; v_gene: TRBV4-2; len: 17; abundance: few; CDR3nt: TGTGCCAGCAGCCAGCAACAGGGTAGTATCAGCAATCAGCCCCAGCATTTT; CDR3aa: CASSQQQGSISNQPQHF
d_gene: TRBD2; j_gene: TRBJ2-3; v_gene: TRBV13; len: 16; abundance: .; CDR3nt: TGTGCCAGCAGCCCCCTCGGGACTAGCGGACCAGATACGCAGTATTTT; CDR3aa: CASSPLGTSGPDTQYF
d_gene: TRBD2; j_gene: TRBJ2-5; v_gene: TRBV30; len: 15; abundance: .; CDR3nt: TGTGCCTGGCGCGGGGGGGGCGGGGGGAAAGAGACCCAGTACTTC; CDR3aa: CAWRGGGGGKETQYF
d_gene: .; j_gene: TRBJ2-3; v_gene: TRBV11-3; len: 13; abundance: few; CDR3nt: TGTGCCAGCAGCTTATTGCGCACAGATACGCAGTATTTT; CDR3aa: CASSLLRTDTQYF
d_gene: .; j_gene: TRBJ2-5; v_gene: TRBV5-1; len: 14; abundance: once; CDR3nt: TGCGCCAGCAGCTTGGTTCTGGGTTTAGAGACCCAGTACTTC; CDR3aa: CASSLVLGLETQYF
d_gene: TRBD2; j_gene: TRBJ2-7; v_gene: TRBV27; len: 15; abundance: .; CDR3nt: TGTGCCAGCAGTTTTGGGCTAGCGGGGACCTACGAGCAGTACTTC; CDR3aa: CASSFGLAGTYEQYF
d_gene: .; j_gene: TRBJ1-4; v_gene: TRBV6-1; len: 16; abundance: .; CDR3nt: TGTGCCAGCAGTGAAGGGGCCGGGAGGGGAAGTGAAAAACTGTTTTTT; CDR3aa: CASSEGAGRGSEKLFF
d_gene: .; j_gene: TRBJ1-6; v_gene: TRBV6-6; len: 14; abundance: .; CDR3nt: TGTGCCAGCACCAGGACGCGGAACCCTTCACCCCTCCACTTT; CDR3aa: CASTRTRNPSPLHF
d_gene: .; j_gene: TRBJ1-2; v_gene: TRBV11-3; len: 18; abundance: .; CDR3nt: TGTGCCAGCAGCTTAACCTTTAGGCGGCGGGGGCAAGCCTATGGCTACACCTTC; CDR3aa: CASSLTFRRRGQAYGYTF
d_gene: .; j_gene: TRBJ2-4; v_gene: TRBV30; len: 13; abundance: .; CDR3nt: TGTGCCTGGAGTGTACGGATCAAAAACTTTCAGTACTTC; CDR3aa: CAWSVRIKNFQYF
d_gene: .; j_gene: TRBJ2-4; v_gene: TRBV5-4; len: 16; abundance: .; CDR3nt: TGTGCCAGCAGCTCGGGTGGGGCGATAGCCAAAAACATTCAGTACTTC; CDR3aa: CASSSGGAIAKNIQYF
d_gene: .; j_gene: TRBJ2-3; v_gene: TRBV5-1; len: 12; abundance: once; CDR3nt: TGCGCCAGCAGCCCCGGCAGGGATACGCAGTATTTT; CDR3aa: CASSPGRDTQYF
d_gene: .; j_gene: TRBJ2-2; v_gene: TRBV18; len: 14; abundance: once; CDR3nt: TGTGCCAGCTCACCATCTGGGTACGCCGGGGAGCTGTTTTTT; CDR3aa: CASSPSGYAGELFF
d_gene: .; j_gene: TRBJ2-6; v_gene: TRBV15; len: 20; abundance: .; CDR3nt: TGTGCCACCAGCAGAGCCCGGGGTGAGGGACGTGGCTCTGGGGCCAACGTCCTGACTTTC; CDR3aa: CATSRARGEGRGSGANVLTF
d_gene: TRBD2; j_gene: TRBJ2-3; v_gene: TRBV27; len: 18; abundance: .; CDR3nt: TGTGCCAGCAGTTTATACCCGGGGCGGGGGGGGACAGCAGATACGCAGTATTTT; CDR3aa: CASSLYPGRGGTADTQYF
d_gene: TRBD2; j_gene: TRBJ2-2; v_gene: TRBV9; len: 15; abundance: .; CDR3nt: TGTGCCAGCAGCGGCCGGGCCGGGAGGCCCGGGGAGCTGTTTTTT; CDR3aa: CASSGRAGRPGELFF
d_gene: .; j_gene: TRBJ2-1; v_gene: TRBV7-9; len: 15; abundance: .; CDR3nt: TGTGCCAGCAGCCCTCCGGGGGTAAGGAACAATGAGCAGTTCTTC; CDR3aa: CASSPPGVRNNEQFF
d_gene: .; j_gene: TRBJ1-4; v_gene: TRBV30; len: 12; abundance: once; CDR3nt: TGTGCCTGGGGCCGGGAAGGCGAAAAACTGTTTTTT; CDR3aa: CAWGREGEKLFF
d_gene: TRBD1; j_gene: TRBJ1-5; v_gene: TRBV7-9; len: 16; abundance: .; CDR3nt: TGTGCCAGCAGCTTAGGGACAGGGAAATTGAACCAGCCCCAGCATTTT; CDR3aa: CASSLGTGKLNQPQHF
d_gene: TRBD1; j_gene: TRBJ1-5; v_gene: TRBV6-1; len: 14; abundance: .; CDR3nt: TGTGCCAGCAGGCCCACAGGGGTCAATCAGCCCCAGCATTTT; CDR3aa: CASRPTGVNQPQHF
d_gene: .; j_gene: TRBJ1-2; v_gene: TRBV5-1; len: 15; abundance: .; CDR3nt: TGCGCCAGCAGCTTGGGGCAGGGCTATGGCTATGGCTACACCTTC; CDR3aa: CASSLGQGYGYGYTF
d_gene: TRBD1; j_gene: TRBJ2-5; v_gene: TRBV2; len: 14; abundance: .; CDR3nt: TGTGCCAGCAGCCTCGGGGACAGTCAAGAGACCCAGTACTTC; CDR3aa: CASSLGDSQETQYF
d_gene: .; j_gene: TRBJ2-7; v_gene: TRBV7-9; len: 13; abundance: .; CDR3nt: TGTGCCAGCAGTCCGGACATCTCGGTCGAGCAGTACTTC; CDR3aa: CASSPDISVEQYF
d_gene: .; j_gene: TRBJ1-2; v_gene: TRBV5-4; len: 15; abundance: few; CDR3nt: TGTGCCAGCAAACCCGGGGCCAGGGTCAACAATGGCTACACCTTC; CDR3aa: CASKPGARVNNGYTF
d_gene: .; j_gene: TRBJ2-4; v_gene: TRBV7-6; len: 13; abundance: .; CDR3nt: TGTGCCAGCAGCCGAGAGGTTTCAAACATTCAGTACTTC; CDR3aa: CASSREVSNIQYF
d_gene: TRBD1; j_gene: TRBJ1-2; v_gene: TRBV6-6; len: 15; abundance: .; CDR3nt: TGTGCCAGCAGTCCGACAGGGGGCGAGTACTATGGCTACACCTTC; CDR3aa: CASSPTGGEYYGYTF
d_gene: .; j_gene: TRBJ1-5; v_gene: TRBV6-5; len: 13; abundance: .; CDR3nt: TGTGCCAGCAGTTACTCTGGGGTCCAGCCCCAGCATTTT; CDR3aa: CASSYSGVQPQHF
d_gene: TRBD1; j_gene: TRBJ1-2; v_gene: TRBV10-3; len: 15; abundance: .; CDR3nt: TGTGCCATCAGTGCAGGACAGGGGGCCGGCTATGGCTACACCTTC; CDR3aa: CAISAGQGAGYGYTF
d_gene: TRBD2; j_gene: TRBJ2-1; v_gene: TRBV5-1; len: 13; abundance: medium-sized; CDR3nt: TGCGCCAGCAGACTAGCGGGAGGCAATGAGCAGTTCTTC; CDR3aa: CASRLAGGNEQFF
d_gene: TRBD2; j_gene: TRBJ2-3; v_gene: TRBV18; len: 15; abundance: .; CDR3nt: TGTGCCAGCTCACCACTCGCGGGGGGCACAGATACGCAGTATTTT; CDR3aa: CASSPLAGGTDTQYF
d_gene: .; j_gene: TRBJ2-7; v_gene: TRBV2; len: 13; abundance: .; CDR3nt: TGTGCCAGCAGTGAAAGGGCTAATACCGAGCAGTACTTC; CDR3aa: CASSERANTEQYF